This T cell receptor beta chain was obtained from a study of metastatic and nonmetastatic thyroid tumors. TCRdb reprocessed the PCR reads via MiXCR. The sample holds approximately 70,000 clones, more than 15% seen once. Among the patients, none had received any treatment before thyroid surgery. V dropped 3 bases and J dropped 2 bases, with 10 bases sitting between them. This CDR3 is built from 13 residues. The germline gives CDR1 SQVTM, CDR2 ANQGSEA. The material sequenced was blood. The clonotype originates from a female donor with papillary thyroid cancer or a benign thyroid nodule (not recorded which). Some clones in this sample may be carry-over from other donors' samples. The chain combines TRBV29-1 with TRBJ1-1; unclear D gene. CDR3 loop: CSVDRNVNTEAFF. In DNA, the CDR3 is TGCAGCGTTGACAGAAACGTAAACACTGAAGCTTTCTTT. The full variable domain, rest sourced from reference TRBV29-1 and TRBJ1-1, is SAVISQKPSRDICQRGTSLTIQCQVDSQVTMMFWYRQQPGQSLTLIATANQGSEATYESGFVIDKFPISRPNLTFSTLTVSNMSPEDSSIYLCSVDRNVNTEAFFGQGTRLTVV.